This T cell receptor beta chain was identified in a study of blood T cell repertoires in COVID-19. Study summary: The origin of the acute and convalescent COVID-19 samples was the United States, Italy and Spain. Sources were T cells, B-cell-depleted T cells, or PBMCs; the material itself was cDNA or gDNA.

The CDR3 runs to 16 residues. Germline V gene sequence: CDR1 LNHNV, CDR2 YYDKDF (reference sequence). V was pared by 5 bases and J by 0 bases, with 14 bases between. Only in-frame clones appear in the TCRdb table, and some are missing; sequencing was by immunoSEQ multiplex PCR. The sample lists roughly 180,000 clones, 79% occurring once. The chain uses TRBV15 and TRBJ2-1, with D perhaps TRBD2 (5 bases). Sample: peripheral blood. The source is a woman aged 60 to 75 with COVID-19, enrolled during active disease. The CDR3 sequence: CATSPGDYSSYNEQFF. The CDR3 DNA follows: TGTGCCACCAGCCCAGGAGACTACAGCTCCTACAATGAGCAGTTCTTC. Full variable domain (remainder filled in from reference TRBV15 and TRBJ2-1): DAMVIQNPRYQVTQFGKPVTLSCSQTLNHNVMYWYQQKSSQAPKLLFHYYDKDFNNEADTPDNFQSRRPNTSFCFLDIRSPGLGDTAMYLCATSPGDYSSYNEQFFGPGTRLTVL.